These 14 T cell receptor beta chains were all obtained from the same sample, sequenced in a study of PD-L1 blockade in urothelial cancer. Some clones are missing from TCRdb's copy, which holds only in-frame ones; the method was immunoSEQ multiplex PCR. The data contain tens of thousands of clones, more than 75% of them singletons. The material was PBMCs, obtained around atezolizumab (anti-PD-L1) treatment. These receptors originate from a man aged 70 or older with urothelial cancer.

This clone was counted a single time. Sequence at one end of the junction differs from germline and may be a read error. The gene calls are TRBV7-9 and TRBJ2-5, with D maybe TRBD1 (6 bases). CDR3 length: 14 amino acids. Germline lookup yields CDR1 SEHNR and CDR2 FQNEAQ (reference sequence). The CDR3 bases are TGTGCCAGCAGCGCTGGACAGATACAAGAGGCCCAGTACTTC. This gives the protein CASSAGQIQEAQYF.

The V gene is TRBV11-2, the J gene TRBJ2-3; TRBD2 aligns across 7 bases. The germline CDR1 and CDR2 sequences are SGHAT and FQNNGV. The CDR3 has 17 amino acids. V gave up 6 bases and J gave up 4 bases; unmatched junction bases: 16. The chain's CDR3 is CASSRLLRREFPDTQYF. The CDR3 nucleotides are TGTGCCAGCAGTCGCCTTCTCAGGCGGGAGTTCCCAGATACGCAGTATTTT.

This clone was recorded once. This chain links TRBV6-5 with TRBJ2-7; maybe TRBD1 (6 bases). CDR1 is MNHEY and CDR2 is SVGAGI in the germline V gene. The CDR3 has 15 residues. The V end lost 6 bases, the J end lost 6 bases, and 21 bases lay between the germline ends. CDR3 nucleotide sequence: TGTGCCAGCAGCCACGTAGGGGGAACGGGGCTCGAGCAGTACTTC. Translating gives CASSHVGGTGLEQYF.

This clone was observed once. This chain uses TRBV7-9 with TRBJ2-5; 9 positions match TRBD2. The CDR3 loop spans 12 amino acids. Germline lookup yields CDR1 SEHNR and CDR2 FQNEAQ (reference sequence). With V trimmed by 9 bases and J by 5 bases, 4 bases remained unmatched. This CDR3 reads CASKAGGETQYF. The CDR3 DNA is TGTGCCAGTAAAGCGGGAGGCGAGACCCAGTACTTC.

The chain is built from TRBV5-4 and TRBJ1-2, with D possibly being TRBD1 (5 bases). Germline V lookup: CDR1 SGHNT, CDR2 YYREEE (reference sequence). The V end lost 0 bases, the J end lost 8 bases, and 14 bases lay between the germline ends. This CDR3 region has 14 residues. DNA of the CDR3: TGTGCCAGCAGCTTGGGGGGGGAGCAAGCGGGCTACACCTTC. The encoded protein is CASSLGGEQAGYTF. Complete variable domain (other parts from reference TRBV5-4 and TRBJ1-2): ETGVTQSPTHLIKTRGQQVTLRCSSQSGHNTVSWYQQALGQGPQFIFQYYREEENGRGNFPPRFSGLQFPNYSSELNVNALELDDSALYLCASSLGGEQAGYTFGSGTRLTVV.

This chain connects TRBV5-4 to TRBJ2-7; TRBD2 matches at 9 bases. CDR1 is SGHNT and CDR2 is YYREEE in the germline V gene (reference sequence). The J segment lost 4 bases and the V segment lost 3 bases, leaving 5 bases of the junction unmatched. This CDR3 has 14 amino acids. The CDR3 nucleotides are TGTGCCAGCAGCTCTAGCGGGAACCCGTACGAGCAGTACTTC. It encodes CASSSSGNPYEQYF.

The rearrangement links TRBV6-4 to TRBJ1-1, with a possible D match to TRBD1 (6 bases). The CDR3 runs 15 residues. Trimming removed 2 bases at V and 4 bases at J, with 14 bases between. Germline V gene lookup returns CDR1 MRHNA and CDR2 SNTAGT. The CDR3 loop reads CASSDTHRVRTEAFF. The CDR3 coding sequence is TGTGCCAGCAGTGACACACACAGGGTGCGCACTGAAGCTTTCTTT.

The CDR3 nucleotides are TGTGCCAGCAGCTTGGACAGGGGGTTCTACGAGCAGTACTTC. Encoded protein: CASSLDRGFYEQYF. J is TRBJ2-7 and V is TRBV5-4; 8 positions agree with TRBD1. CDR1 and CDR2 from the germline V gene are SGHNT and YYREEE (reference sequence). CDR3 size: 14 residues. The V gene end was trimmed by 0 bases and the J gene end by 3 bases; junction bases not matched to a gene: 2.

This chain joins TRBV9 and TRBJ1-5, with a weak D call TRBD1 (5 bases). With 4 bases removed from V and 1 base from J, the gap between germline ends came to 12 bases. The germline V gene has CDR1 SGDLS and CDR2 YYNGEE. This CDR3 comprises 15 residues. This CDR3 reads CASSPWEGSNQPQHF. The CDR3 DNA sequence: TGTGCCAGCAGCCCCTGGGAGGGGAGCAATCAGCCCCAGCATTTT. The full variable domain, in which reference TRBV9 and TRBJ1-5 provide the parts outside the CDR3, is DSGVTQTPKHLITATGQRVTLRCSPRSGDLSVYWYQQSLDQGLQFLIQYYNGEERAKGNILERFSAQQFPDLHSELNLSSLELGDSALYFCASSPWEGSNQPQHFGDGTRLSIL.

The rearrangement joins TRBV21-1 to TRBJ1-5; TRBD1 is taken as the D call from the table, unchecked against the DNA. TRBV21-1 represents a pseudogene. The CDR3 is made up of 16 amino acids. Here the CDR3 DNA reads TGTGCCAGCGGCCTTATTAGGATAGGGGACAATCAGCCCCAGCATTTT. It is translated as CASGLIRIGDNQPQHF.

The chain recombines TRBV7-2 with TRBJ2-3; weak D call: TRBD1 (6 bases). The CDR3 consists of 15 residues. V was trimmed by 9 bases and J by 0 bases, leaving 16 bases between them. Germline CDR1 SGHTA, CDR2 FQGNSA. Here the CDR3 reads CASKGERGSTDTQYF. For the CDR3, the DNA is TGTGCCAGTAAGGGGGAACGAGGGAGCACAGATACGCAGTATTTT.

The chain has TRBV6-1 and TRBJ2-1, with TRBD2 matching over 10 bases. Unmatched junction bases numbered 6, after V lost 6 bases and J lost 7 bases. Germline CDR1 is MNHNS and CDR2 is SASEGT. The CDR3 runs 14 residues. CDR3 sequence (DNA): TGTGCCAGCAGCTTGGGACTAGCGAAAAATGAGCAGTTCTTC. Translation gives CASSLGLAKNEQFF.

The genes are TRBV29-1 and TRBJ2-2, with TRBD2 matching over 9 bases. The CDR3 covers 14 residues. Per the germline V gene, CDR1 is SQVTM and CDR2 is ANQGSEA. V lost 5 bases to trimming and J lost 5 bases; unmatched junction nucleotides: 6. The CDR3 DNA is TGCAGCGTTTATCTAGCGGGACAGACCGGGGAGCTGTTTTTT. Translation: CSVYLAGQTGELFF.

This clone has only a few counts. The rearrangement uses TRBV5-1 and TRBJ1-4; maybe TRBD1 (6 bases). CDR1 is SGHRS, CDR2 YFSETQ, per germline. This CDR3 has 15 residues. The V and J ends lost 4 bases and 3 bases respectively, with 13 bases between them. As DNA, the CDR3 is TGCGCCAGCAGCACACAGGGAGGGGCTAATGAAAAACTGTTTTTT. It codes for CASSTQGGANEKLFF. The whole variable domain, remainder taken from reference TRBV5-1 and TRBJ1-4, is KAGVTQTPRYLIKTRGQQVTLSCSPISGHRSVSWYQQTPGQGLQFLFEYFSETQRNKGNFPGRFSGRQFSNSRSEMNVSTLELGDSALYLCASSTQGGANEKLFFGSGTQLSVL.